The 13 T cell receptor beta chains below were found in one sample sequenced in a study of cytomegalovirus exposure and HLA in healthy donors. 60 Vbeta and 13 Jbeta primers were used in PCR. Sequenced by immunoSEQ multiplex PCR; TCRdb stores in-frame clones only, minus some. Its table lists about 170,000 clones. Specimen: PBMCs. The receptor source for this set is a woman aged 55-69 years in good health and CMV-seronegative.

The chain combines TRBV5-8 with TRBJ1-5, with 7 bases matching TRBD1. The trim removed 4 bases at V and 6 bases at J, leaving 10 bases unmatched. The CDR3 is 15 amino acids. Per the germline V gene, CDR1 is SGHTS and CDR2 is YDEGEE. In DNA, the CDR3 is TGTGCCAGCAGCCTTAACAGGGGAAGGGGTCAGCCCCAGCATTTT. It is translated as CASSLNRGRGQPQHF. Using reference TRBV5-8 and TRBJ1-5 for the parts outside the CDR3, the full variable domain is EAGVTQSPTHLIKTRGQQATLRCSPISGHTSVYWYQQALGLGLQFLLWYDEGEERNRGNFPPRFSGRQFPNYSSELNVNALELEDSALYLCASSLNRGRGQPQHFGDGTRLSIL.

On this clone itself: This same CDR3 is encoded by further DNA sequences in the sample. CDR3 sequence (DNA): TGCGCCAGCAGCCCTGACACCTACGAGCAGTACTTC. Translated: CASSPDTYEQYF. This sequence joins TRBV5-1 and TRBJ2-7; D unresolved. Germline CDR1 reads SGHRS; CDR2 reads YFSETQ. V lost 4 bases and J lost 2, with 7 bases in between. This CDR3 has 12 amino acids.

This rearrangement joins TRBV2 to TRBJ1-5, with D perhaps TRBD1 (5 bases). The CDR3 is 15 residues long. CDR1 and CDR2 from the germline V gene are SNHLY and FYNNEI. Deletions cut 2 bases from V and 7 bases from J, with 15 bases between. CDR3 loop: CASSEMGGFGQPQHF. DNA of the CDR3: TGTGCCAGCAGTGAAATGGGGGGGTTTGGCCAGCCCCAGCATTTT.

The chain is built from TRBV6-1 and TRBJ1-1; tentatively, D is TRBD1 (6 bases). Germline-derived CDR1 and CDR2 are MNHNS and SASEGT. Trimming took 6 bases from V and 11 from J, leaving 13 bases between them. The CDR3 is 11 residues long. The CDR3 is CASSTGGEAFF. The CDR3 DNA follows: TGTGCCAGCAGCACGGGGGGCGAGGCTTTCTTT.

This chain connects TRBV6-6 to TRBJ2-2; D possibly corresponds to TRBD2 (6 bases). This CDR3 comprises 13 residues. Germline CDR1 reads MNHNY; CDR2 reads SVGAGI (reference sequence). The germline V and J ends were trimmed by 7 bases and 7 bases, with 13 bases remaining between them. CDR3 region: CASNGGAFGELFF. The CDR3 DNA reads TGTGCCAGCAACGGGGGAGCGTTCGGGGAGCTGTTTTTT.

The chain couples TRBV11-2 to TRBJ1-4; a weak D match, TRBD1 (5 bases). The CDR3 is 14 residues long. From germline, CDR1 is SGHAT and CDR2 FQNNGV. V was clipped by 0 bases and J by 12 bases, with 14 bases between them. The DNA for the CDR3 is TGTGCCAGCAGCTTAGATTCCCTTGGGGCTGAACTGTTTTTT. It encodes CASSLDSLGAELFF.

The chain carries TRBV19 and TRBJ1-5; 11 nucleotides match TRBD1. CDR1 is LNHDA, CDR2 SQIVND, per germline (reference sequence). This CDR3 has 16 amino acids. V shed 3 bases and J 6 bases; nucleotides not matched to a gene: 7. The CDR3 is CASSILRTGGLQPQHF. The CDR3 nucleotides read TGTGCCAGTAGTATTTTAAGGACAGGGGGCCTTCAGCCCCAGCATTTT.

The gene calls are TRBV5-4 and TRBJ2-5, with 9 nucleotides matching TRBD2. The end of the DNA fits TRBJ2-7 better, so the J call may be wrong. The CDR3 consists of 15 residues. Germline CDR1 is SGHNT and CDR2 is YYREEE (reference sequence). CDR3 in amino acids: CASSLRRGGPYEQYF. DNA of the CDR3: TGTGCCAGCAGCTTGCGGCGGGGGGGCCCCTACGAGCAGTACTTC.

The J gene is TRBJ2-7, the V gene TRBV4-3, with D tentatively TRBD2 (8 bases). Trimming removed 4 bases at V and 0 bases at J, with 13 bases between. CDR3 length: 15 amino acids. Germline loops: CDR1 LGHNA, CDR2 YSLEER. CDR3 bases: TGCGCCAGCAGCCCGGGAGGGGGCTACTCCTACGAGCAGTACTTC. Protein product: CASSPGGGYSYEQYF.

V usage is TRBV7-3 and J usage is TRBJ1-2; a weak D match, TRBD1 (5 bases). This CDR3 comprises 15 residues. Germline V gene sequence: CDR1 SGHTA, CDR2 FQGTGA. V lost 5 bases to trimming and J lost 5 bases, with 18 bases between them. The CDR3 loop reads CASSLERQSKYGYTF. CDR3 nucleotides: TGTGCCAGCAGCCTCGAACGACAGAGCAAATATGGCTACACCTTC.

This rearrangement joins TRBV6-5 to TRBJ1-2; D is possibly TRBD1 (6 bases). The germline V and J ends were trimmed by 2 bases and 8 bases, with 12 bases remaining between them. The CDR3 loop spans 13 amino acids. Germline V gene data show CDR1 as MNHEY and CDR2 as SVGAGI. The CDR3 here is CASSYRRGRGYTF. In DNA form, the CDR3 reads TGTGCCAGCAGTTACCGCAGGGGTCGAGGCTACACCTTC.

The chain links TRBV27 to TRBJ2-7, with TRBD2 matching 7 bases. With V trimmed by 6 bases and J by 2 bases, 16 bases remained unmatched. This CDR3 spans 17 amino acids. The germline V gene encodes CDR1 MNHEY and CDR2 SMNVEV (reference sequence). CDR3 sequence (DNA): TGTGCCAGCAGCCTAGGGAGGGTAGCGAGAACCCCCTACGAGCAGTACTTC. It is translated as CASSLGRVARTPYEQYF.

The V and J genes are TRBV7-9 and TRBJ2-2; 7 bases line up with TRBD2. The CDR3 totals 16 residues. V gave up 5 bases and J gave up 1 base; unmatched junction bases: 7. Per the germline V gene, CDR1 is SEHNR and CDR2 is FQNEAQ (reference sequence). The CDR3 here is CASSLPGRENTGELFF. The CDR3 region has the DNA TGTGCCAGCAGCCTCCCAGGGAGGGAGAACACCGGGGAGCTGTTTTTT.